Each of the 30 T cell receptor beta chains below was sequenced from the same sample in a study of cytomegalovirus exposure and HLA in healthy donors. The PCR employed 60 Vbeta primers together with 13 Jbeta primers. Here immunoSEQ multiplex PCR was the method, and the copy in TCRdb shows in-frame clones only, minus some. The sample has some 78,000 clones, over 60% seen once; the top ten hold 11%. Sequenced material: PBMCs. Every receptor here comes from a woman between 35 and 50 years old in good health and CMV-seropositive.

The rearrangement uses TRBV2 and TRBJ2-7, with TRBD1 identical over 9 bases. Germline V gene lookup returns CDR1 SNHLY and CDR2 FYNNEI. The length of the CDR3 is 15 residues. V lost 5 bases, J lost 3 bases, and 8 bases stayed unmatched. In DNA, the CDR3 is TGTGCCAGCAGTCCTAGTGGGACAGGGAGCTACGAGCAGTACTTC. Translated, it gives CASSPSGTGSYEQYF.

In this sample, this clone turned up a few times. V is TRBV5-6 and J is TRBJ1-5; maybe TRBD1 (6 bases). The CDR3 has 18 amino acids. The germline V gene encodes CDR1 SGHDT and CDR2 YYEEEE. Trimming shortened V by 2 bases and J by 0 bases, and 18 bases separated the two germline ends. The CDR3: CASSFTTGQINSNQPQHF. Here the CDR3 DNA reads TGTGCCAGCAGCTTCACGACAGGTCAGATTAATAGCAATCAGCCCCAGCATTTT.

The chain links TRBV2 to TRBJ1-5; the D is unclear. V was trimmed by 7 bases and J by 7 bases, leaving 14 bases between them. Looked up from germline, CDR1 is SNHLY and CDR2 is FYNNEI. The CDR3 is 13 amino acids. The CDR3 here is CASTILRRQPQHF. DNA for the CDR3: TGTGCCAGCACCATTCTCCGGCGGCAGCCCCAGCATTTT.

The chain joins TRBV6-1 to TRBJ1-1; D unresolved. The V gene lost 6 bases and the J gene lost 3 bases, with 14 bases spanning the gap. CDR1 MNHNS and CDR2 SASEGT come from the germline V gene. The length of the CDR3 is 14 residues. This CDR3 reads CASRFGFLDTEAFF. Written as DNA, the CDR3 is TGTGCCAGCAGGTTCGGTTTTTTGGACACTGAAGCTTTCTTT.

The genes are TRBV5-1 and TRBJ1-1, with a possible D match to TRBD1 (6 bases). V lost 4 bases to trimming and J lost 1 base, with 17 bases between them. This CDR3 comprises 16 residues. Germline CDR1 and CDR2: SGHRS and YFSETQ. As DNA, the CDR3 is TGCGCCAGCAGCCCCGGACAGCTCCCTTCGAACACTGAAGCTTTCTTT. Its translation is CASSPGQLPSNTEAFF.

The genes are TRBV19 and TRBJ1-2; maybe TRBD1 (5 bases). V lost 2 bases and J lost 2, with 9 bases in between. Per germline, CDR1 LNHDA and CDR2 SQIVND (reference sequence). This CDR3 comprises 14 residues. The CDR3 DNA is TGTGCCAGTAGTATACAGGGAACCAACTATGGCTACACCTTC. Its protein is CASSIQGTNYGYTF.

CDR3 in DNA: TGTGCCAGCAATCAGGGGTCCGGGACTAAGTACTTC. Protein: CASNQGSGTKYF. The J gene is TRBJ2-5, the V gene TRBV2; tentative D call: TRBD2 (7 bases). Between the trimmed V and J ends, which lost 7 bases and 12 bases, there was a span of 18 bases. The CDR3 is 12 residues long. Germline values: CDR1 SNHLY, CDR2 FYNNEI.

This clone was detected once. This sequence joins TRBV28 and TRBJ1-2; D is perhaps TRBD1 (5 bases). This CDR3 contains 16 residues. V lost 5 bases to trimming and J lost 5 bases, with 21 bases between them. Germline V gene sequence: CDR1 MDHEN, CDR2 SYDVKM. The CDR3 spells CASSQRTPGLGYGYTF. The DNA of the CDR3 is TGTGCCAGCAGTCAAAGGACACCGGGCTTAGGATATGGCTACACCTTC.

This chain joins TRBV5-1 and TRBJ1-2, with 9 bases identical to TRBD1. The CDR3 is made up of 14 amino acids. Germline CDR1 and CDR2: SGHRS and YFSETQ. Germline trimming cut 3 bases from V and 10 bases from J; bases unmatched to any gene: 10. The DNA for the CDR3 is TGCGCCAGCAGCTACAGAACAGGGGGCGCAATCTACACCTTC. This sequence encodes CASSYRTGGAIYTF.

The chain is built from TRBV7-8 and TRBJ1-6; possible D gene TRBD1, 6 bases. The CDR3 runs to 15 residues. V shed 5 bases and J shed 9 bases, with 17 bases lying between them. Germline V gene sequence: CDR1 SGHVS, CDR2 FQNEAQ. Here the CDR3 DNA reads TGTGCCAGCAGCACGGGGCCAGGGGCAGGTTCACCCCTCCACTTT. It specifies CASSTGPGAGSPLHF.

This clone came up once. The chain recombines TRBV19 with TRBJ2-1; 8 bases agree with TRBD2. The V gene's germline CDR1 is LNHDA and CDR2 SQIVND (reference sequence). Trimming removed 5 bases from V and 7 bases from J; junction bases left unmatched: 7. The CDR3 extends over 14 amino acids. The CDR3 sequence is CASSLSGSGNEQFF. CDR3 nucleotide sequence: TGTGCCAGTAGTTTGAGCGGGAGTGGTAATGAGCAGTTCTTC.

The V call is TRBV14, the J call TRBJ1-1; maybe TRBD1 (5 bases). The V gene lost 5 bases and the J gene lost 2 bases, with 15 bases spanning the gap. The CDR3 sequence is 15 residues long. Germline lookup yields CDR1 SGHDN and CDR2 FVKESK. The CDR3 loop is CASSFGGTENTEAFF. The CDR3 DNA follows: TGTGCCAGCAGCTTCGGCGGGACGGAAAACACTGAAGCTTTCTTT.

The gene calls are TRBV7-9 and TRBJ1-1; no reliable D call. Looked up from germline, CDR1 is SEHNR and CDR2 is FQNEAQ (reference sequence). Trimming removed 5 bases at V and 7 bases at J, with 8 bases between. This CDR3 spans 11 amino acids. The CDR3 DNA reads as TGTGCCAGCAGCACGTCGGGTGAAGCTTTCTTT. It encodes CASSTSGEAFF.

This chain links TRBV30 with TRBJ2-5; TRBD1 agrees at 11 bases. Per germline, CDR1 GTSNPN and CDR2 SVGIG (reference sequence). The CDR3 has 14 residues. V dropped 2 bases and J dropped 5; count of bases not matched to a gene: 4. Written as DNA, the CDR3 is TGTGCCTGGAGTCGGACAGGGGGCCGGGAGACCCAGTACTTC. It is translated as CAWSRTGGRETQYF.

V usage is TRBV28 and J usage is TRBJ1-6, with D uncertain. V was clipped by 0 bases and J by 8 bases, with 8 bases between them. The CDR3 loop spans 14 amino acids. Per germline, CDR1 MDHEN and CDR2 SYDVKM. CDR3 DNA sequence: TGTGCCAGCAGTTTATGGGCCGGGGATTCACCCCTCCACTTT. It is translated as CASSLWAGDSPLHF.

The chain has TRBV7-2 and TRBJ1-6; 8 bases match TRBD1. CDR3 length: 15 residues. V trimming: 1 base; J trimming: 9 bases; junction bases outside the gene matches: 5. Germline CDR1 reads SGHTA; CDR2 reads FQGNSA. CDR3: CASSLDRTGSSPLHF. The CDR3 nucleotides read TGTGCCAGCAGCTTAGATCGGACAGGGAGTTCACCCCTCCACTTT.

The chain recombines TRBV19 with TRBJ1-1; 7 bases map to TRBD1. This CDR3 is built from 14 residues. CDR1 is LNHDA and CDR2 is SQIVND in the germline V gene (reference sequence). V shed 8 bases, J shed 1 base, and the junction held 7 bases outside the gene matches. CDR3 sequence (DNA): TGTGCCAGTGAAAGGGGGACAGAGAACACTGAAGCTTTCTTT. Protein product: CASERGTENTEAFF.

The J gene is TRBJ1-1, the V gene TRBV18; D not resolved. From germline, CDR1 is KGHSH and CDR2 LQKENI. This CDR3 has 16 amino acids. V lost 1 base to trimming and J lost 0 bases, with 12 bases between them. As DNA, the CDR3 is TGTGCCAGCTCACCACGGAGGGTAGAAATGAACACTGAAGCTTTCTTT. Protein product: CASSPRRVEMNTEAFF.

The chain combines TRBV28 with TRBJ1-2, with 7 bases matching TRBD1. J gave up 6 bases and V 3 bases, and 10 bases lay outside the gene matches. The CDR3 length is 15 residues. From germline, CDR1 is MDHEN and CDR2 SYDVKM. In DNA, the CDR3 is TGTGCCAGCAGTTTTCCAGTCGACAGGGCGGATGGCTACACCTTC. Residues: CASSFPVDRADGYTF.

This clone has just a few counts. The chain carries TRBV5-1 and TRBJ2-1; no reliable D call. V gave up 0 bases and J gave up 0 bases, with 4 bases separating them. Germline CDR1 reads SGHRS; CDR2 reads YFSETQ. The CDR3 spans 14 residues. In nucleotides, the CDR3 is TGCGCCAGCAGCTTGGAGAGCTCCTACAATGAGCAGTTCTTC. Amino acids: CASSLESSYNEQFF. The full variable domain, completed using reference TRBV5-1 and TRBJ2-1, is KAGVTQTPRYLIKTRGQQVTLSCSPISGHRSVSWYQQTPGQGLQFLFEYFSETQRNKGNFPGRFSGRQFSNSRSEMNVSTLELGDSALYLCASSLESSYNEQFFGPGTRLTVL.

V is TRBV18 and J is TRBJ1-1, with D unresolved. The CDR3 has 14 residues. From germline, CDR1 is KGHSH and CDR2 LQKENI. The ends were cut back, 3 bases at V and 3 bases at J, with 11 bases in the middle. For the CDR3, the DNA is TGTGCCAGCTCACCCTCGCCGGGGTACACTGAAGCTTTCTTT. Encoded protein: CASSPSPGYTEAFF.

The rearrangement uses TRBV19 and TRBJ2-1; D ambiguous. V shed 3 bases and J shed 4 bases, with 4 bases lying between them. Germline CDR1 LNHDA, CDR2 SQIVND (reference sequence). The CDR3 runs 12 residues. CDR3 DNA sequence: TGTGCCAGTAGTATCGGTTACAATGAGCAGTTCTTC. As protein: CASSIGYNEQFF. The full variable domain, completed using reference TRBV19 and TRBJ2-1, is DGGITQSPKYLFRKEGQNVTLSCEQNLNHDAMYWYRQDPGQGLRLIYYSQIVNDFQKGDIAEGYSVSREKKESFPLTVTSAQKNPTAFYLCASSIGYNEQFFGPGTRLTVL.

This chain uses TRBV7-7 with TRBJ2-5; 7 bases fit TRBD1. Germline CDR1 SSHAT, CDR2 FNYEAQ (reference sequence). The trim removed 6 bases at V and 3 bases at J, leaving 4 bases unmatched. This CDR3 spans 13 amino acids. CDR3 loop: CASSRDSEETQYF. The CDR3 DNA sequence: TGTGCCAGCAGTCGGGACAGTGAAGAGACCCAGTACTTC.

The rearrangement joins TRBV29-1 to TRBJ1-2; the D is unclear. CDR3 length equals 12 residues. Trimming took 7 bases from V and 8 from J, leaving 17 bases between them. Germline assignment: CDR1 SQVTM and CDR2 ANQGSEA. The CDR3 region has the DNA TGCAGCGGTGGGTCGGTGGCGCGGGGCTACACCTTC. Translating it yields CSGGSVARGYTF.

Many counts were recorded for this clone. The CDR3 nucleotides are TGTGCCAGCAGCGGAAACCGGGACAGGGGGACGAACACCGGGGAGCTGTTTTTT. This translates into CASSGNRDRGTNTGELFF. The gene calls are TRBV7-9 and TRBJ2-2; 11 bases agree with TRBD1. This CDR3 is built from 18 residues. The junction had 8 bases not matched to a gene; V was cut back by 5 bases and J by 0 bases. CDR1 SEHNR and CDR2 FQNEAQ come from the germline V gene (reference sequence).

This clone has a handful of counts. The CDR3 spells CASRARQNYEQYF. The CDR3 bases are TGTGCCAGCAGAGCCCGACAGAACTACGAGCAGTACTTC. The chain combines TRBV6-6 with TRBJ2-7; tentatively, D is TRBD1 (5 bases). Germline V gene data show CDR1 as MNHNY and CDR2 as SVGAGI (reference sequence). V was clipped by 6 bases and J by 3 bases, with 12 bases between them. The CDR3 extends over 13 amino acids.

The chain combines TRBV10-3 with TRBJ2-2, with D possibly matching TRBD2 (6 bases). V lost 2 bases and J 2 bases, leaving 15 bases between the germline ends. The germline gives CDR1 ENHRY, CDR2 SYGVKD. CDR3 length: 17 residues. In nucleotides, the CDR3 is TGTGCCATCAGTGAGCCCCGGGACTTCCTAAACACCGGGGAGCTGTTTTTT. Amino acids: CAISEPRDFLNTGELFF.

This clone was detected only once. The chain couples TRBV6-1 to TRBJ1-1, with a possible D match to TRBD1 (6 bases). The CDR3 consists of 14 residues. Trimming removed 6 bases from V and 1 base from J, with 12 bases in between. Per germline, CDR1 MNHNS and CDR2 SASEGT. The CDR3 here is CASRTGQTNTEAFF. In DNA form, the CDR3 reads TGTGCCAGCAGGACGGGACAAACGAACACTGAAGCTTTCTTT.

The chain combines TRBV2 with TRBJ1-1; possibly TRBD1 for D (6 bases). CDR3 length: 15 residues. Per germline, CDR1 SNHLY and CDR2 FYNNEI. Between the trimmed V and J ends, which lost 7 bases and 0 bases, there was a span of 15 bases. The CDR3 protein is CASKGADSMNTEAFF. In nucleotides, the CDR3 is TGTGCCAGCAAAGGGGCGGACAGCATGAACACTGAAGCTTTCTTT.

The chain employs TRBV4-1 and TRBJ2-3, with a possible D match to TRBD2 (6 bases). Trimming pared 0 bases from V and 0 bases from J, leaving 13 bases between. The germline gives CDR1 MGHRA, CDR2 YSYEKL. The CDR3 length is 17 residues. The CDR3 here is CASSQEWPGTSTDTQYF. CDR3 nucleotide sequence: TGCGCCAGCAGCCAAGAATGGCCCGGGACTAGCACAGATACGCAGTATTTT.